This T cell receptor (beta chain) was obtained from a study of identical twins. TCRdb processed the 5' RACE reads anew with MiXCR; each CDR3 protein has one entry. The data hold 270,000 or so distinct CDR3 sequences, with about 8% observed a single time. Germline V gene data show CDR1 as GTSNPN and CDR2 as SVGIG (reference sequence). Trimming pared 1 base from V and 3 bases from J, leaving 11 bases between. The CDR3 has 14 amino acids. The same data also contributed to another study, on yellow fever vaccine responses in identical twins.

The specimen was CD8+ T cells sorted from blood. The rearrangement joins TRBV30 to TRBJ2-3; D is perhaps TRBD2 (6 bases). The receptor comes from a woman between 18 and 30 years old in good health. For the CDR3, the DNA is TGTGCCTGGAGTGCGGGGGAGCCAACAGATACGCAGTATTTT. Amino acids: CAWSAGEPTDTQYF. Looking up the rest from reference TRBV30 and TRBJ2-3 gives the full variable domain: SQTIHQWPATLVQPVGSPLSLECTVEGTSNPNLYWYRQAAGRGLQLLFYSVGIGQISSEVPQNLSASRPQDRQFILSSKKLLLSDSGFYLCAWSAGEPTDTQYFGPGTRLTVL.